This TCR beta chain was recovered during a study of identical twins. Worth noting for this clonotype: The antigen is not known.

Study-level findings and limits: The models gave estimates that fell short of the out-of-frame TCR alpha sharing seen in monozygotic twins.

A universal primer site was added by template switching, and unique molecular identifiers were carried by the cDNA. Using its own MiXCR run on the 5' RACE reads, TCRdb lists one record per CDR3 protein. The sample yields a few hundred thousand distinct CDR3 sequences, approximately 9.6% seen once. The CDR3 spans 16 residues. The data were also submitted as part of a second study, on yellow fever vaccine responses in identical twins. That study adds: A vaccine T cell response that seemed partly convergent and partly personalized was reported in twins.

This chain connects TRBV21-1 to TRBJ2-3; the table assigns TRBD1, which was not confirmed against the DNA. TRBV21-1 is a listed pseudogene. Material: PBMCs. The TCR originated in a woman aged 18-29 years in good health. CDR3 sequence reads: CASSKALDKGTDTQYF. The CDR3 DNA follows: TGTGCCAGCAGCAAAGCGCTTGATAAGGGGACAGATACGCAGTATTTT.